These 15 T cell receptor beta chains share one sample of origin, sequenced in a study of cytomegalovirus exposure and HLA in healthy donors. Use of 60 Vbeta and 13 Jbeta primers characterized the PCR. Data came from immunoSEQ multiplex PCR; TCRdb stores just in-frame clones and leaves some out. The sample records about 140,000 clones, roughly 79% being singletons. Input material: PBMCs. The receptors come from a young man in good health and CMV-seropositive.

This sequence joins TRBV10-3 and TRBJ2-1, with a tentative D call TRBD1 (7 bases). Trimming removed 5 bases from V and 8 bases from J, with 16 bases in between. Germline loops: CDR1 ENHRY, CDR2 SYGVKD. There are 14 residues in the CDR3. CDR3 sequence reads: CAISRQGGHDEQFF. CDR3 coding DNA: TGTGCCATCAGTAGACAGGGAGGTCACGATGAGCAGTTCTTC.

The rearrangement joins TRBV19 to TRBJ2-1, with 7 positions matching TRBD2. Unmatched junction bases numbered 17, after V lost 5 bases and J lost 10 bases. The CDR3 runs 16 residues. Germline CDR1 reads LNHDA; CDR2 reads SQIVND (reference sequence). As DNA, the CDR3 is TGTGCCAGTAGTCCTCGGGACCCGGCCGGGGGGAGGGAGCAGTTCTTC. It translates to CASSPRDPAGGREQFF. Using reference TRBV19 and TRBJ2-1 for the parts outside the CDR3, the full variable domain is DGGITQSPKYLFRKEGQNVTLSCEQNLNHDAMYWYRQDPGQGLRLIYYSQIVNDFQKGDIAEGYSVSREKKESFPLTVTSAQKNPTAFYLCASSPRDPAGGREQFFGPGTRLTVL.

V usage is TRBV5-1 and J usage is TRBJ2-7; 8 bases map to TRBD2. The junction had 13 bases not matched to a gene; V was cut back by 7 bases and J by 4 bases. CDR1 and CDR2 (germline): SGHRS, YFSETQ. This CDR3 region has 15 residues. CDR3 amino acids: CASRGLREGPYEQYF. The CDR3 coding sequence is TGCGCCAGCCGTGGTTTACGGGAGGGCCCATACGAGCAGTACTTC.

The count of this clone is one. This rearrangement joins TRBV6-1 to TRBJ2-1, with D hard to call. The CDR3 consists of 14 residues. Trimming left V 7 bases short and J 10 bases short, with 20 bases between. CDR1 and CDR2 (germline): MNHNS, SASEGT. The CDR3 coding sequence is TGTGCCAGCACCCCAAGGCGGCCAGAGGAGGAGCAGTTCTTC. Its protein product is CASTPRRPEEEQFF.

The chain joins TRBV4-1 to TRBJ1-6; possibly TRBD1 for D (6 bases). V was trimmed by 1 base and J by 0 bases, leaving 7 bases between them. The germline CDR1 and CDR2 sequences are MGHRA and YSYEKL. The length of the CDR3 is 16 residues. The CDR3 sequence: CASSQGRGSYNSPLHF. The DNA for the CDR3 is TGCGCCAGCAGCCAAGGCAGGGGCTCCTATAATTCACCCCTCCACTTT.

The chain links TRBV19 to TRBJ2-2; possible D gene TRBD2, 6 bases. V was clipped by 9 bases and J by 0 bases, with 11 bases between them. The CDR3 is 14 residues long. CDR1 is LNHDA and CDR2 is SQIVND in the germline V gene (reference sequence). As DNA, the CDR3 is TGTGCCAGCTCGGACTACTCGAACACCGGGGAGCTGTTTTTT. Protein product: CASSDYSNTGELFF.

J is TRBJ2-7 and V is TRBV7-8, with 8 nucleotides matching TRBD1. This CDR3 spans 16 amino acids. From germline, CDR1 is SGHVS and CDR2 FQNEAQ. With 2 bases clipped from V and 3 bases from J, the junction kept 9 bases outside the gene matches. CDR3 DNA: TGTGCCAGCAGCTTAAATGCCGGGACAGGTAACTACGAGCAGTACTTC. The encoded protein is CASSLNAGTGNYEQYF.

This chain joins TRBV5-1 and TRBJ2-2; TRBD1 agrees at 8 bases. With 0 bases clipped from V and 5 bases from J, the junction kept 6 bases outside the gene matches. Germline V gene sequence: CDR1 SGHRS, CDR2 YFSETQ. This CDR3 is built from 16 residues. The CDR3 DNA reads TGCGCCAGCAGCTTGGTTCCCCAGGGGGCAACCGGGGAGCTGTTTTTT. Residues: CASSLVPQGATGELFF. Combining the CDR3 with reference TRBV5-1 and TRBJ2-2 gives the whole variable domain KAGVTQTPRYLIKTRGQQVTLSCSPISGHRSVSWYQQTPGQGLQFLFEYFSETQRNKGNFPGRFSGRQFSNSRSEMNVSTLELGDSALYLCASSLVPQGATGELFFGEGSRLTVL.

The CDR3 nucleotides read TGTGCCAGCAGATTCAGGGGCCTGGACACTGAAGCTTTCTTT. The encoded protein is CASRFRGLDTEAFF. The rearrangement joins TRBV27 to TRBJ1-1; maybe TRBD1 (6 bases). V lost 6 bases, J lost 3 bases, and 14 bases lay in between. Germline CDR1 MNHEY, CDR2 SMNVEV (reference sequence). CDR3 length equals 14 residues.

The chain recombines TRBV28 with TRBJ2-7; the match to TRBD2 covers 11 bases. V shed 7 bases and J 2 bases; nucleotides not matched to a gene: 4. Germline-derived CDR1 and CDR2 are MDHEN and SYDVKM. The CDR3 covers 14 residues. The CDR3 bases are TGTGCCAGCACCGTAGCGGGAGGGCCCTACGAGCAGTACTTC. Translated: CASTVAGGPYEQYF.

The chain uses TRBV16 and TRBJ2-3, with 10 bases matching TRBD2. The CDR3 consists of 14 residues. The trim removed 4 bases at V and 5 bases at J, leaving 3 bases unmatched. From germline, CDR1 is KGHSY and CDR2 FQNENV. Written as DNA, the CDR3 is TGTGCCAGCAGCCCCGGACTAGCGGTAGATACGCAGTATTTT. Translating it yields CASSPGLAVDTQYF.

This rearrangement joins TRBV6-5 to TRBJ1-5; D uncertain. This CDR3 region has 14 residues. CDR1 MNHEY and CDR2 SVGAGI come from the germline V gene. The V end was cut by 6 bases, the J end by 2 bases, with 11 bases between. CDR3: CASRTLGGNQPQHF. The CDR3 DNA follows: TGTGCCAGCAGAACGCTCGGGGGCAATCAGCCCCAGCATTTT.

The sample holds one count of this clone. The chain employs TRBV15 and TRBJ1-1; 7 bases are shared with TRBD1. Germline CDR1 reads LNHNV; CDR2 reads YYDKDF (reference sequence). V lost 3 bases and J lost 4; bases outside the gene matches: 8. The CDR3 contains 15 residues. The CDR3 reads CATSRKTGTSTEAFF. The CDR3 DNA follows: TGTGCCACCAGCAGGAAGACAGGGACGAGCACTGAAGCTTTCTTT.

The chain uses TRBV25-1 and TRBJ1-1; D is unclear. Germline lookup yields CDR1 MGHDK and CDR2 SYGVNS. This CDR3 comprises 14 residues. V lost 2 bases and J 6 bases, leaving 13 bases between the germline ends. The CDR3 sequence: CASSEPEVFAEAFF. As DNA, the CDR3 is TGTGCCAGCAGTGAACCGGAGGTTTTCGCTGAAGCTTTCTTT.

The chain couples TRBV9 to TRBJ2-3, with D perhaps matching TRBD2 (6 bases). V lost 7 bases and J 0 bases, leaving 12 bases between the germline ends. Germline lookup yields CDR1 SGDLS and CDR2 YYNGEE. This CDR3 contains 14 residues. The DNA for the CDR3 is TGTGCCAGCGCTCGACTAGTCAGCACAGATACGCAGTATTTT. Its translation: CASARLVSTDTQYF. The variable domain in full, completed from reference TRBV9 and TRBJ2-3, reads DSGVTQTPKHLITATGQRVTLRCSPRSGDLSVYWYQQSLDQGLQFLIQYYNGEERAKGNILERFSAQQFPDLHSELNLSSLELGDSALYFCASARLVSTDTQYFGPGTRLTVL.